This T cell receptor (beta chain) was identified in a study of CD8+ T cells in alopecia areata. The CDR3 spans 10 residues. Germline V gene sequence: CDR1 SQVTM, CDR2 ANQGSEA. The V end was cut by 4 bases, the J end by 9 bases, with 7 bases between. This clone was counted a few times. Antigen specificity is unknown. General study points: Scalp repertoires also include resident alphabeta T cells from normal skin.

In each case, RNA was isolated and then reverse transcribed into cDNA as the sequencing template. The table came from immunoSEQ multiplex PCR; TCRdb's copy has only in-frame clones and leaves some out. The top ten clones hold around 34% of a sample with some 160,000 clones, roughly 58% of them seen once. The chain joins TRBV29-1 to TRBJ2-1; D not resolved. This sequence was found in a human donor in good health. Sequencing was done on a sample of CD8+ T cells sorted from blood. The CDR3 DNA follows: TGCAGCGTTGGGGTGGTTGAGCAGTTCTTC. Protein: CSVGVVEQFF.